The 14 T cell receptor beta chains below all came from one sample that was sequenced in a study of Ad26.COV2.S vaccination and SARS-CoV-2 variants. The treatment here: some 20 received Ad26.COV2.S at low or high dose, single or two shots; about five received placebo; per-sample allocation not given. Following the first vaccine or placebo injection, samples were taken on day 63. The assay was immunoSEQ multiplex PCR, and TCRdb's table has in-frame clones only and misses some. The sample consists of 250,000 to 300,000 clones, approximately 87% of them appearing once. Sequenced here: peripheral blood, sampled in a trial of Ad26.COV2.S vaccine versus placebo. Receptors originate from a person between 18 and 65 years old who received the Ad26.COV2.S COVID-19 vaccine or a placebo.

The chain uses TRBV18 and TRBJ1-1; D possibly corresponds to TRBD1 (5 bases). There are 14 residues in the CDR3. Germline CDR1 KGHSH, CDR2 LQKENI. Trimming took 0 bases from V and 4 from J, leaving 9 bases between them. Here the CDR3 DNA reads TGTGCCAGCTCACCACCGATCAGGGTCACTGAAGCTTTCTTT. It specifies CASSPPIRVTEAFF.

The chain recombines TRBV7-8 with TRBJ2-2; D is undetermined. Germline CDR1 SGHVS, CDR2 FQNEAQ. This CDR3 is 13 amino acids long. The ends were cut back, 0 bases at V and 6 bases at J, with 5 bases in the middle. CDR3 in amino acids: CASSLAGAGELFF. The CDR3 nucleotides read TGTGCCAGCAGCTTAGCTGGGGCCGGGGAGCTGTTTTTT.

V and J are TRBV11-1 and TRBJ1-2, with D hard to call. CDR3 size: 14 residues. In germline, CDR1 is SGHAT, CDR2 FQDESV (reference sequence). The V end was cut by 5 bases, the J end by 2 bases, with 12 bases between. The CDR3 is CASSPAGENYGYTF. DNA of the CDR3: TGTGCCAGCAGCCCCGCAGGTGAAAACTATGGCTACACCTTC.

The chain uses TRBV2 and TRBJ2-2; maybe TRBD1 (5 bases). V dropped 3 bases and J dropped 3 bases, with 11 bases sitting between them. Germline CDR1 reads SNHLY; CDR2 reads FYNNEI. This CDR3 comprises 15 residues. The CDR3 sequence: CASSEVQGYTGELFF. The CDR3 nucleotides are TGTGCCAGCAGTGAGGTGCAGGGTTACACCGGGGAGCTGTTTTTT.

This clone was picked up one time. The chain couples TRBV30 to TRBJ1-2; 7 nucleotides match TRBD1. Trimming at V came to 6 bases and at J to 8 bases, leaving 24 bases not matched to a gene. Germline assignment: CDR1 GTSNPN and CDR2 SVGIG (reference sequence). This CDR3 region has 17 residues. The CDR3 sequence: CACPPKSGTAVLGGYTF. In DNA form, the CDR3 reads TGTGCCTGCCCTCCCAAGTCCGGGACAGCAGTTCTGGGCGGCTACACCTTC.

The chain has TRBV13 and TRBJ2-5; maybe TRBD1 (6 bases). The CDR3 length is 14 residues. V dropped 5 bases and J dropped 2 bases, with 12 bases sitting between them. The germline V gene encodes CDR1 PRHDT and CDR2 FYEKMQ (reference sequence). The CDR3 DNA reads TGTGCCAGCAGCCCCGAGGGACAACAAGAGACCCAGTACTTC. It translates to CASSPEGQQETQYF.

The V gene is TRBV5-1, the J gene TRBJ2-5; D might be TRBD1 (6 bases). This CDR3 has 13 amino acids. Per the germline V gene, CDR1 is SGHRS and CDR2 is YFSETQ. Trimming took 5 bases from V and 2 from J, leaving 10 bases between them. The CDR3 loop is CASRSGAQETQYF. CDR3 nucleotide sequence: TGCGCCAGCAGATCAGGGGCGCAAGAGACCCAGTACTTC.

The CDR3 DNA follows: TGTGCCAGCAGGTTTCTAGGAAGCACCGGGGAGCTGTTTTTT. It specifies CASRFLGSTGELFF. The chain carries TRBV5-6 and TRBJ2-2; D uncertain. Deletions cut 5 bases from V and 4 bases from J, with 12 bases between. This CDR3 has 14 residues. The germline V gene encodes CDR1 SGHDT and CDR2 YYEEEE.

This chain links TRBV14 with TRBJ1-3, with a possible D match to TRBD1 (5 bases). The CDR3 is made up of 14 amino acids. Trimming removed 2 bases at V and 1 base at J, with 6 bases between. Germline V gene sequence: CDR1 SGHDN, CDR2 FVKESK. The CDR3 DNA follows: TGTGCCAGCAGCCAATGGGGGTCTGGAAACACCATATATTTT. Residues: CASSQWGSGNTIYF.

This chain links TRBV6-5 with TRBJ1-2, with D possibly TRBD1 on 5 matching bases. The CDR3 length is 12 residues. From germline, CDR1 is MNHEY and CDR2 SVGAGI. V lost 7 bases, J lost 4 bases, and 10 bases lay in between. CDR3 amino acids: CASKDTIYGYTF. DNA for the CDR3: TGTGCCAGCAAGGACACCATCTATGGCTACACCTTC.

The chain uses TRBV4-1 and TRBJ1-3; unclear D gene. V lost 1 base, J lost 6 bases, and 28 bases lay in between. The CDR3 is 20 residues long. The V gene's germline CDR1 is MGHRA and CDR2 YSYEKL. As DNA, the CDR3 is TGCGCCAGCAGCCAAGGTCCGTTGGGCACTAGGACGGCCGTATTAAACACCATATATTTT. Its protein product is CASSQGPLGTRTAVLNTIYF.

The chain couples TRBV6-5 to TRBJ1-1; no reliable D call. Germline lookup yields CDR1 MNHEY and CDR2 SVGAGI. Between the trimmed V and J ends, which lost 7 bases and 6 bases, there was a span of 15 bases. The CDR3 runs to 13 residues. As DNA, the CDR3 is TGTGCCAGCACCGAACCCGGGAGCTCTGAAGCTTTCTTT. It encodes CASTEPGSSEAFF.

The chain has TRBV30 and TRBJ2-5; D remains unclear. The CDR3 is 13 residues long. V was clipped by 0 bases and J by 5 bases, with 10 bases between them. The germline V gene has CDR1 GTSNPN and CDR2 SVGIG (reference sequence). CDR3 in DNA: TGTGCCTGGAGTGTAATACCCTTTGAGACCCAGTACTTC. This codes for CAWSVIPFETQYF.

V and J are TRBV5-6 and TRBJ2-7; 7 nucleotides align to TRBD1. Germline V gene lookup returns CDR1 SGHDT and CDR2 YYEEEE. V dropped 0 bases and J dropped 0; count of bases not matched to a gene: 6. The CDR3 spans 16 residues. Here the CDR3 DNA reads TGTGCCAGCAGCTTGGGACCTTGGGACAGCTCCTACGAGCAGTACTTC. Translating it yields CASSLGPWDSSYEQYF. The variable domain in full, with the rest retrieved from reference TRBV5-6 and TRBJ2-7, is DAGVTQSPTHLIKTRGQQVTLRCSPKSGHDTVSWYQQALGQGPQFIFQYYEEEERQRGNFPDRFSGHQFPNYSSELNVNALLLGDSALYLCASSLGPWDSSYEQYFGPGTRLTVT.